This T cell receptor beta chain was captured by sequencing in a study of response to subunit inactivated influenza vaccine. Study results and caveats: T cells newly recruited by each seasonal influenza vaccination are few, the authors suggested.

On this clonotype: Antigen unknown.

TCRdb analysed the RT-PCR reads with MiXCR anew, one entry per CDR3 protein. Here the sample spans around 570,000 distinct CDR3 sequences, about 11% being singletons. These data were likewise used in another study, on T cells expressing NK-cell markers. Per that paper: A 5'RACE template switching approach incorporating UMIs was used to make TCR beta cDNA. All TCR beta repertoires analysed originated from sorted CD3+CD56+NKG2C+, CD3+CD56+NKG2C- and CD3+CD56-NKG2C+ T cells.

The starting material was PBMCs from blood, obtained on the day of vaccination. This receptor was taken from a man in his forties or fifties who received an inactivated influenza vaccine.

The CDR3 DNA sequence: TGTGCCAGCAGCCAAGAACCAGGGGAGAACACCGGGGAGCTGTTTTTT. Translation: CASSQEPGENTGELFF. The chain combines TRBV4-2 with TRBJ2-2; TRBD1 might be the D (6 bases). The CDR3 consists of 16 residues. Trimming shortened V by 0 bases and J by 1 base, and 9 bases separated the two germline ends. Looked up from germline, CDR1 is LGHNA and CDR2 is YNFKEQ.